This paragraph reports one T cell receptor beta chain. Its antigen is not identified. Using its own MiXCR run on the 5' RACE reads, TCRdb lists one record per CDR3 protein. The sample carries approximately 440,000 distinct CDR3 sequences, roughly 18% recorded once. This sample is part of a study of CD8 T cells in ankylosing spondylitis. Study results and caveats: The study looked at matched synovial fluid samples from ankylosing spondylitis patients. Disease-linked clones were reported to be significantly enriched there. Characteristic of ankylosing spondylitis blood, it appeared, was a TCR beta motif comprising about eight highly homologous variants.

This receptor was obtained from a male donor with ankylosing spondylitis. Specimen: blood, either unsorted or a sorted T cell fraction (not recorded which).

CDR3 sequence reads: CSAQGQRLAYNEQFF. The CDR3 DNA follows: TGCAGTGCCCAAGGCCAGCGGCTGGCCTACAATGAGCAGTTCTTC. The J gene is TRBJ2-1, the V gene TRBV20-1; tentative D call: TRBD2 (5 bases). The CDR3 consists of 15 residues. Looked up from germline, CDR1 is DFQATT and CDR2 is SNEGSKA (reference sequence). The V and J ends lost 6 bases and 2 bases respectively, with 17 bases between them.